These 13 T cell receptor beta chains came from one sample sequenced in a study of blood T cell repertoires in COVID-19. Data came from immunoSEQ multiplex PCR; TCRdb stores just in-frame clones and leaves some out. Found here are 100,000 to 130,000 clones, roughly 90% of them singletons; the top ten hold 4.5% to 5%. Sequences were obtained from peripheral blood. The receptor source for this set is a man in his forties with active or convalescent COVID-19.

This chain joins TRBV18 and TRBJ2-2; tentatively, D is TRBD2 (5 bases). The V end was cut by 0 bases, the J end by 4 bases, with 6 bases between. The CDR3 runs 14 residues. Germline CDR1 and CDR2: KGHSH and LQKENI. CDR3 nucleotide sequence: TGTGCCAGCTCACCACCCGGGGTCACCGGGGAGCTGTTTTTT. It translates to CASSPPGVTGELFF.

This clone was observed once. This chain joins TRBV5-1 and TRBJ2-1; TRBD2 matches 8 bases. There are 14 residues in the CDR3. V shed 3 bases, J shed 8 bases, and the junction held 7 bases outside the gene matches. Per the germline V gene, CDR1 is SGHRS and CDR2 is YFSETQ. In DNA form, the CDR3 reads TGCGCCAGCAGCTCAGGGGCGGGAGGCTATGAGCAGTTCTTC. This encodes CASSSGAGGYEQFF.

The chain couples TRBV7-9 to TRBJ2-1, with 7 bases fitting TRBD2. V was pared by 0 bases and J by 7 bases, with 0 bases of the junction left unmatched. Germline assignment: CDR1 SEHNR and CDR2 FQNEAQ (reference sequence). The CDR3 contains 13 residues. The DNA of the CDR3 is TGTGCCAGCAGCTTAGCCGGGGGGAATGAGCAGTTCTTC. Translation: CASSLAGGNEQFF.

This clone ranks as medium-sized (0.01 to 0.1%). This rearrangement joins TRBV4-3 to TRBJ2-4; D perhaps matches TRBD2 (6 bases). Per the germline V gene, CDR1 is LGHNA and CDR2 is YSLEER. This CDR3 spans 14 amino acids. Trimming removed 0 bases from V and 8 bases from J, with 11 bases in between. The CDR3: CASSQDGLADIQYF. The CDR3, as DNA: TGCGCCAGCAGCCAAGACGGATTAGCGGACATTCAGTACTTC.

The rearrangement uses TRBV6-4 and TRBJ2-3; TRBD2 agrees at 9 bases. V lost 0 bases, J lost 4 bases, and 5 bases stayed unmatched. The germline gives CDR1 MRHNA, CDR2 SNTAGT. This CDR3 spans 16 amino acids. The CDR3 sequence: CASSDSVAGAADTQYF. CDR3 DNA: TGTGCCAGCAGTGACTCGGTAGCGGGAGCTGCAGATACGCAGTATTTT.

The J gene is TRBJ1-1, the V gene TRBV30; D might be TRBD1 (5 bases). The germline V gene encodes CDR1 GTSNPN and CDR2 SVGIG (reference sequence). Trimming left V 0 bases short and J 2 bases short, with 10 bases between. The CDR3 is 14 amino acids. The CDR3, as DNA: TGTGCCTGGAGTGTAGGGGTGGGAAACACTGAAGCTTTCTTT. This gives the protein CAWSVGVGNTEAFF.

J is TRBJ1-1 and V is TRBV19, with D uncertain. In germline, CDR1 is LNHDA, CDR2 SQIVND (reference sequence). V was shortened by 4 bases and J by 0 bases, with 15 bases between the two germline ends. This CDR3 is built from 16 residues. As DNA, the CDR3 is TGTGCCAGTAGTACCGTTACTAGTGGATTGAACACTGAAGCTTTCTTT. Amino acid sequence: CASSTVTSGLNTEAFF.

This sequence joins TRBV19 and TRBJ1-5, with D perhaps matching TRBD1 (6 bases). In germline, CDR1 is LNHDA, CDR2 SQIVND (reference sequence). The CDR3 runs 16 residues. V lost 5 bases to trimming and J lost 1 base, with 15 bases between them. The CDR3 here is CASSFRTELSNQPQHF. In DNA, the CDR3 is TGTGCCAGTAGTTTTAGGACAGAATTGAGCAATCAGCCCCAGCATTTT.

CDR3 sequence: CASSPIGGGPQETQYF. CDR3 sequence (DNA): TGTGCCAGCAGCCCTATAGGGGGGGGGCCGCAAGAGACCCAGTACTTC. This chain links TRBV4-2 with TRBJ2-5; D perhaps matches TRBD2 (7 bases). Germline CDR1 LGHNA, CDR2 YNFKEQ. The CDR3 runs to 16 residues. The germline V and J ends were trimmed by 4 bases and 2 bases, with 17 bases remaining between them.

CDR3 loop: CASSWEMTSPGELFF. The CDR3 nucleotides read TGTGCCAGCAGCTGGGAGATGACTAGTCCCGGGGAGCTGTTTTTT. The gene calls are TRBV5-4 and TRBJ2-2, with D possibly matching TRBD2 (6 bases). The CDR3 contains 15 residues. The V end lost 3 bases, the J end lost 6 bases, and 15 bases lay between the germline ends. The germline CDR1 and CDR2 sequences are SGHNT and YYREEE (reference sequence).

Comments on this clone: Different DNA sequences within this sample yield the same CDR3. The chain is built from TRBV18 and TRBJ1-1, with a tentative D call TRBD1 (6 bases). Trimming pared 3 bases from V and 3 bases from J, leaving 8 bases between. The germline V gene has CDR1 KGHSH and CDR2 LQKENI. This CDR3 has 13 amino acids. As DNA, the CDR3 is TGTGCCAGCTCACCCCCAGGGGACACTGAAGCTTTCTTT. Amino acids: CASSPPGDTEAFF. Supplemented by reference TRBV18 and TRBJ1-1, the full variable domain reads NAGVMQNPRHLVRRRGQEARLRCSPMKGHSHVYWYRQLPEEGLKFMVYLQKENIIDESGMPKERFSAEFPKEGPSILRIQQVVRGDSAAYFCASSPPGDTEAFFGQGTRLTVV.

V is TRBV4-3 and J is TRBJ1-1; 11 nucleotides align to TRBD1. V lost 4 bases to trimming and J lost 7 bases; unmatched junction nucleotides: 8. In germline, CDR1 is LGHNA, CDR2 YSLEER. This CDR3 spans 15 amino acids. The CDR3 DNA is TGCGCCAGCAGCCTCGGCGGACAGGGGGCGCGTGAAGCTTTCTTT. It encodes CASSLGGQGAREAFF.

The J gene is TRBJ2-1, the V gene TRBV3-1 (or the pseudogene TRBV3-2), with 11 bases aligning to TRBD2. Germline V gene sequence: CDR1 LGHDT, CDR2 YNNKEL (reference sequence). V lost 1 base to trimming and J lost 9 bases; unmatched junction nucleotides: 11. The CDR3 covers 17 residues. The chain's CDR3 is CASSQAGLAGGIGEQFF. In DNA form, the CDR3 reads TGTGCCAGCAGCCAAGCGGGGCTAGCGGGAGGTATAGGTGAGCAGTTCTTC.